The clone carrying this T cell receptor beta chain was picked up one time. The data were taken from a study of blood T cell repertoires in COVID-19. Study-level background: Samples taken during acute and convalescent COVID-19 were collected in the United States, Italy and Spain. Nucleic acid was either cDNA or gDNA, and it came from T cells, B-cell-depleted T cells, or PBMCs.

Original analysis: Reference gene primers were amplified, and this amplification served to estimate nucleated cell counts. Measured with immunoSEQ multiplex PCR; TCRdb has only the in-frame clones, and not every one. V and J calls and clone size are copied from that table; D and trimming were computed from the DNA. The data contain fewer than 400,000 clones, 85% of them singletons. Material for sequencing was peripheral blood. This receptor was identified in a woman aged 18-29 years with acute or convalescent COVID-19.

The CDR3 DNA sequence: TGCGCCAGCAGCTCCGAGGGGGGGAGTCCCTCCTACGAGCAGTACTTC. Amino acids: CASSSEGGSPSYEQYF. The J gene is TRBJ2-7, the V gene TRBV5-1; perhaps TRBD2 as D (7 bases). There are 16 residues in the CDR3. V was shortened by 3 bases and J by 0 bases, with 16 bases between the two germline ends. Per germline, CDR1 SGHRS and CDR2 YFSETQ.